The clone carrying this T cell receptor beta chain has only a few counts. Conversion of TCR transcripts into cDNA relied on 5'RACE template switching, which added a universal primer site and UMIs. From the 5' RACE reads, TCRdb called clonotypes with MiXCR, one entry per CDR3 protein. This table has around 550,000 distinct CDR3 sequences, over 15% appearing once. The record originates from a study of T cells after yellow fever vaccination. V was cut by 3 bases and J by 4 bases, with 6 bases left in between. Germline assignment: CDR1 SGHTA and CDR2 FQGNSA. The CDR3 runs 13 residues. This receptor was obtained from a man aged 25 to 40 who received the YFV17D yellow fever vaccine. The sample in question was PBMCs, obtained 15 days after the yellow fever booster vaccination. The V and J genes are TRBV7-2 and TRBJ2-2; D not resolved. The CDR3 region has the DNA TGTGCCAGCAGCTTTTGGGGCACCGGGGAGCTGTTTTTT. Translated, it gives CASSFWGTGELFF.